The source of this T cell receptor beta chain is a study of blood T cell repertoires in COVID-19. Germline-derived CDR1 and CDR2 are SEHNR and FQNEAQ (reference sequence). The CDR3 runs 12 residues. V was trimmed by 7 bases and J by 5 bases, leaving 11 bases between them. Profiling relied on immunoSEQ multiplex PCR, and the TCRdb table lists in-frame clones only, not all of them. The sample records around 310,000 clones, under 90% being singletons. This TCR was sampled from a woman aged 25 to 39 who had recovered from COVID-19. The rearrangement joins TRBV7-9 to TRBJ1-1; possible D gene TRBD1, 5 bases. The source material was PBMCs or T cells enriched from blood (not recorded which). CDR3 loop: CASNHQGTEAFF. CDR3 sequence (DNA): TGTGCCAGCAACCATCAGGGAACTGAAGCTTTCTTT.